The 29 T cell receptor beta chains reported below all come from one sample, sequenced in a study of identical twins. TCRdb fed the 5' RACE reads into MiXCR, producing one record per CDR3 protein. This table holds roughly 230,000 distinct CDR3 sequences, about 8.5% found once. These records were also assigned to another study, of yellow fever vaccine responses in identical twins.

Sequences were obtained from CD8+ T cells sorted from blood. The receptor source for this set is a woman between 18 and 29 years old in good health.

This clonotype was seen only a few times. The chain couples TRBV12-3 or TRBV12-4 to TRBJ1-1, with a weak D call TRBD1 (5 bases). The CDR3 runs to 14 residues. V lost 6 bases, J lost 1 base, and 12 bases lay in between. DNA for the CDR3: TGTGCCAGCAGCTTAAGTAGGGGGAACACTGAAGCTTTCTTT. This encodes CASSLSRGNTEAFF.

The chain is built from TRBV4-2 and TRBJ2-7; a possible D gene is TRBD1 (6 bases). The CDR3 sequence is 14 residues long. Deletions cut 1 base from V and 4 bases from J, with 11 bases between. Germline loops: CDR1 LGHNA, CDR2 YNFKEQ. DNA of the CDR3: TGTGCCAGCAGCCAAGGAACAGGGAAATACGAGCAGTACTTC. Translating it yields CASSQGTGKYEQYF.

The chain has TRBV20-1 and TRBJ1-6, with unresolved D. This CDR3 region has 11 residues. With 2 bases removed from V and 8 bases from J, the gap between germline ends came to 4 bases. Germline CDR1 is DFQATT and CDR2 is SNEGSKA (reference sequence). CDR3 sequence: CSARPDSPLHF. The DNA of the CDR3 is TGCAGTGCTAGACCTGATTCACCCCTCCACTTT.

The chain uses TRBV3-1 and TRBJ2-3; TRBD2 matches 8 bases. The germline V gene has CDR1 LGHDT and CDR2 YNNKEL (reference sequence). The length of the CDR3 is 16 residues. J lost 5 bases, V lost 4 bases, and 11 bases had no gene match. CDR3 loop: CASSPSRRGGGDTQYF. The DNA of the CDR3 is TGTGCCAGCAGCCCTTCTCGACGGGGGGGCGGAGATACGCAGTATTTT.

As DNA, the CDR3 is TGTGCAAGTCGCCAGGATGAACAGGGCTTAAAGAACGATGAAGCTTTCTTT. It translates to CASRQDEQGLKNDEAFF. The V gene is TRBV12-2, the J gene TRBJ1-1; the table's D call of TRBD1 was not tested on the DNA. TRBV12-2 is labeled a pseudogene. This CDR3 contains 17 residues.

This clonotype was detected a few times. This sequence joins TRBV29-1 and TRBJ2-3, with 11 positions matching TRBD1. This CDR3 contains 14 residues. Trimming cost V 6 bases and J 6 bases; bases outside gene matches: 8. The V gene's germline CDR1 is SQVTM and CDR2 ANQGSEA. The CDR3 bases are TGCAGCGTGACCGGGACAGGGGGGGTCGATACGCAGTATTTT. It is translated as CSVTGTGGVDTQYF.

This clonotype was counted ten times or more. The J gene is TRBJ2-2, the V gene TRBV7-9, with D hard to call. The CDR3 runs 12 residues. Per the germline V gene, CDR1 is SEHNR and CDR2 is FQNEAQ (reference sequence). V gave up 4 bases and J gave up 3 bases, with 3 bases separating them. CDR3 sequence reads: CASSSYTGELFF. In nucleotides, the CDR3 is TGTGCCAGCAGCTCCTACACCGGGGAGCTGTTTTTT.

The DNA of the CDR3 is TGCGCCAGCAGCCAAGATCGGGTAGCGGGAGTGGGGAATGAGCAGTTCTTC. It translates to CASSQDRVAGVGNEQFF. The V call is TRBV4-3, the J call TRBJ2-1; 9 bases map to TRBD2. CDR3 length equals 17 residues. The germline V gene has CDR1 LGHNA and CDR2 YSLEER. V shed 0 bases, J shed 7 bases, and the junction held 10 bases outside the gene matches.

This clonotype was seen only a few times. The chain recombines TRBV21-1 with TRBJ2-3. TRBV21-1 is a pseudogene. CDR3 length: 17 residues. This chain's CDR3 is CASSKVSGSICTDTQYF. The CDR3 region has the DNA TGTGCCAGCAGCAAAGTATCAGGCAGCATATGCACAGATACGCAGTATTTT.

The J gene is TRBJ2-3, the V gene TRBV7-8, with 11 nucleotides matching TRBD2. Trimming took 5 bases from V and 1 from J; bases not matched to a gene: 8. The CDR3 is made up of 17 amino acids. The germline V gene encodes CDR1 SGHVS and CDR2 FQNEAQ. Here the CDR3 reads CASSAYFSGGGTDTQYF. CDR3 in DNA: TGTGCCAGCAGCGCCTACTTTAGCGGGGGGGGCACAGATACGCAGTATTTT.

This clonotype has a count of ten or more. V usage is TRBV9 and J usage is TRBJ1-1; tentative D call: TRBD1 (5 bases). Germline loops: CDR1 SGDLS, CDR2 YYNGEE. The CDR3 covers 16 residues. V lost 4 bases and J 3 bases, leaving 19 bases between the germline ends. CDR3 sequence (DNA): TGTGCCAGCAGCCCCGGTTCGGGGGAGCTATACACTGAAGCTTTCTTT. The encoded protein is CASSPGSGELYTEAFF.

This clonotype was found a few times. In DNA form, the CDR3 reads TGTGCCAGCAGCATTGGGGGGGATCGCCCCACAGATACGCAGTATTTT. Translating gives CASSIGGDRPTDTQYF. The rearrangement uses TRBV7-9 and TRBJ2-3; 7 bases fit TRBD2. V dropped 5 bases and J dropped 2; count of bases not matched to a gene: 10. This CDR3 is built from 16 residues. The germline gives CDR1 SEHNR, CDR2 FQNEAQ (reference sequence).

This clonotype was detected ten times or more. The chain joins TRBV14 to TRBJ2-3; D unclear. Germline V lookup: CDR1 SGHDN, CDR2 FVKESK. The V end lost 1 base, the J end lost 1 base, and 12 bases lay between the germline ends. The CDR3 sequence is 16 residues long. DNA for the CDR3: TGTGCCAGCAGCCAAGGTGGATCGCCACGCACAGATACGCAGTATTTT. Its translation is CASSQGGSPRTDTQYF.

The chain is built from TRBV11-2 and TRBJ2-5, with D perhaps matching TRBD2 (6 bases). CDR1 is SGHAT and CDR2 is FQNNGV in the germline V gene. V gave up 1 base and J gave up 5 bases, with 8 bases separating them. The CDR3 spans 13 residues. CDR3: CASSLGDSETQYF. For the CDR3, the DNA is TGTGCCAGCAGCTTAGGGGACTCCGAGACCCAGTACTTC.

In DNA, the CDR3 is TGCAGTGCTACCCGGGACCCAGTACCTTGGGAGCAGTACTTC. It yields the protein CSATRDPVPWEQYF. This sequence joins TRBV20-1 and TRBJ2-7, with D perhaps given as TRBD1 or TRBD2 (5 bases each). V was cut by 4 bases and J by 7 bases, with 20 bases left in between. The CDR3 runs to 14 residues. CDR1 DFQATT and CDR2 SNEGSKA come from the germline V gene (reference sequence).

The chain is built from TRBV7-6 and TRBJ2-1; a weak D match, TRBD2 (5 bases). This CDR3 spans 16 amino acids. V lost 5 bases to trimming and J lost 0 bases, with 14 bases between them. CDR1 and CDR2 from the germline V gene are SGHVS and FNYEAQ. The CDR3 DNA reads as TGTGCCAGCAGCCAGTGGACTCCACCCTCCTACAATGAGCAGTTCTTC. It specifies CASSQWTPPSYNEQFF.

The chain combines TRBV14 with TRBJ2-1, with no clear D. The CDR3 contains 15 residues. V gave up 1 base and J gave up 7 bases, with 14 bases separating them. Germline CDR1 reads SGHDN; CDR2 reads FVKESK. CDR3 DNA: TGTGCCAGCAGCCAAGTTGGATTCGGTTCGAATGAGCAGTTCTTC. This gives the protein CASSQVGFGSNEQFF. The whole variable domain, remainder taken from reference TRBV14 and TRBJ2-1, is EAGVTQFPSHSVIEKGQTVTLRCDPISGHDNLYWYRRVMGKEIKFLLHFVKESKQDESGMPNNRFLAERTGGTYSTLKVQPAELEDSGVYFCASSQVGFGSNEQFFGPGTRLTVL.

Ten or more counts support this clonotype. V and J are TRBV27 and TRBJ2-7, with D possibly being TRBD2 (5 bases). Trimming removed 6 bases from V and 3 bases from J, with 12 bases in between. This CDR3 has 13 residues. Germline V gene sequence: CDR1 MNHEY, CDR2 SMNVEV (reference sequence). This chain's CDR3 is CASSLTRFYEQYF. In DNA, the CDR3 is TGTGCCAGCAGCCTTACTAGGTTCTACGAGCAGTACTTC.

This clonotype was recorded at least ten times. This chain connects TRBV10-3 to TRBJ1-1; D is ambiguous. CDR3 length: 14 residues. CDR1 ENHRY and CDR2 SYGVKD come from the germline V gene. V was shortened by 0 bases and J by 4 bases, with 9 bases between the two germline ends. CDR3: CAISESGVSTEAFF. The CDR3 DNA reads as TGTGCCATCAGTGAGTCTGGAGTTAGCACTGAAGCTTTCTTT.

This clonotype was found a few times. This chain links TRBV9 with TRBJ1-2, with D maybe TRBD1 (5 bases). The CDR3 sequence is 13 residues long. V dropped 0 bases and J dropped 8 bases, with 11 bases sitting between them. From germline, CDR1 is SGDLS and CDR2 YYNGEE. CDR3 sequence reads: CASSVEPRGGYTF. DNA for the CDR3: TGTGCCAGCAGCGTAGAGCCTAGGGGCGGCTACACCTTC. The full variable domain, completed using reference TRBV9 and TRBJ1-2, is DSGVTQTPKHLITATGQRVTLRCSPRSGDLSVYWYQQSLDQGLQFLIQYYNGEERAKGNILERFSAQQFPDLHSELNLSSLELGDSALYFCASSVEPRGGYTFGSGTRLTVV.

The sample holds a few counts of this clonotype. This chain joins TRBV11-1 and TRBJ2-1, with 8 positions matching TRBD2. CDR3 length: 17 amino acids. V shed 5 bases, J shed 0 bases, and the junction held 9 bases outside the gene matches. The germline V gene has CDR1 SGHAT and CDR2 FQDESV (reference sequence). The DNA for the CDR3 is TGTGCCAGCAGCCCCCGGACTAGCTTTAGCTCCTACAATGAGCAGTTCTTC. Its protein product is CASSPRTSFSSYNEQFF. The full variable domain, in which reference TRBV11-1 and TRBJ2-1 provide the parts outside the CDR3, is EAEVAQSPRYKITEKSQAVAFWCDPISGHATLYWYRQILGQGPELLVQFQDESVVDDSQLPKDRFSAERLKGVDSTLKIQPAELGDSAMYLCASSPRTSFSSYNEQFFGPGTRLTVL.

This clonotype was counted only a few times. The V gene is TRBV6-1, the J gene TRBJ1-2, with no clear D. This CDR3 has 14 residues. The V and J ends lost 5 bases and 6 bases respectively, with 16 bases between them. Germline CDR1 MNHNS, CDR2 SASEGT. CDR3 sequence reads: CASSPDTLPDGYTF. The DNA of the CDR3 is TGTGCCAGCAGTCCCGACACCCTCCCGGATGGCTACACCTTC.

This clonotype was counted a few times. DNA for the CDR3: TGCAGTGCTGTCGAAAGCGGGACCCTCTACGAGCAGTACTTC. It translates to CSAVESGTLYEQYF. The genes are TRBV20-1 and TRBJ2-7; 7 nucleotides match TRBD2. Germline lookup yields CDR1 DFQATT and CDR2 SNEGSKA (reference sequence). V shed 5 bases, J shed 3 bases, and the junction held 10 bases outside the gene matches. CDR3 size: 14 residues.

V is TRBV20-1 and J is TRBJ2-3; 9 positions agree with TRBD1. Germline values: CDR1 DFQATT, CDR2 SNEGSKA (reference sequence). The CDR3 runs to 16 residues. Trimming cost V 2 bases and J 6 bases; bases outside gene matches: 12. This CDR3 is CSARNTPGQGEDTQYF. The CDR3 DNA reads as TGCAGTGCTAGAAACACACCGGGACAGGGTGAGGATACGCAGTATTTT.

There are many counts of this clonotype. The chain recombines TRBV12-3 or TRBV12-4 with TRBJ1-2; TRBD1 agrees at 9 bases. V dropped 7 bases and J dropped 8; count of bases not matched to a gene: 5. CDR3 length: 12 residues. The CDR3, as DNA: TGTGCCAGCACCGGGACAGGGAACGGCTACACCTTC. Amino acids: CASTGTGNGYTF.

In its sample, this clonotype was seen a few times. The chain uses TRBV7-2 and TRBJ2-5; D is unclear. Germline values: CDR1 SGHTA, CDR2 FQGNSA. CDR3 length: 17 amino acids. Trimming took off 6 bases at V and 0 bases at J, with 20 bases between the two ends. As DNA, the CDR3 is TGTGCCAGCAGACACATGAGGATGGCAGGAGACCAAGAGACCCAGTACTTC. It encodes CASRHMRMAGDQETQYF.

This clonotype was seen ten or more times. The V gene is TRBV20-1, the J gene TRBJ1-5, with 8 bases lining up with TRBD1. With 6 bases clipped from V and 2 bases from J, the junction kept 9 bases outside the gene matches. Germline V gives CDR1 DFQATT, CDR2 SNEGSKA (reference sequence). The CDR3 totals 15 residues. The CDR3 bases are TGCAGTGCCACACACCCAGGGGGCGGCAATCAGCCCCAGCATTTT. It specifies CSATHPGGGNQPQHF.

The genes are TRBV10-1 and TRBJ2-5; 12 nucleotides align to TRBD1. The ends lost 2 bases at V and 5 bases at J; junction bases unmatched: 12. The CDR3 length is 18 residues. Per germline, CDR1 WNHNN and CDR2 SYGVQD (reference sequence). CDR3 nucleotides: TGCGCCAGCAGTGAGGGGCACCGGGACAGGGGGCTTGAGGAGACCCAGTACTTC. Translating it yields CASSEGHRDRGLEETQYF.

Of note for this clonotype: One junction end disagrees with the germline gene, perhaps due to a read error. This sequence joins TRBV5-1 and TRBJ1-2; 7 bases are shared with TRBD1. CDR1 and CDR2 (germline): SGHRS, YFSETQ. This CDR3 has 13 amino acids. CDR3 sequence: CANSGTENYGYTF. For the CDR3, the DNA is TGCGCCAACAGCGGGACAGAGAACTATGGCTACACCTTC.